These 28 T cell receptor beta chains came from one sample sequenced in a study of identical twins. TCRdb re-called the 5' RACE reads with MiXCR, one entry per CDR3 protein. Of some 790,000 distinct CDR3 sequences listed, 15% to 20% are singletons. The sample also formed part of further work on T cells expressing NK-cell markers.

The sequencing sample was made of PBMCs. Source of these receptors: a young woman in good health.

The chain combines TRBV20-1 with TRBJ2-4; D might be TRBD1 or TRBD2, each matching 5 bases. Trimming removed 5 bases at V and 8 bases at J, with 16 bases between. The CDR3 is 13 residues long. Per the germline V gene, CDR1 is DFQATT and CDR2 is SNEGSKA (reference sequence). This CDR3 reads CSASGPLGDIQYF. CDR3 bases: TGCAGTGCTTCTGGACCCTTGGGGGACATTCAGTACTTC.

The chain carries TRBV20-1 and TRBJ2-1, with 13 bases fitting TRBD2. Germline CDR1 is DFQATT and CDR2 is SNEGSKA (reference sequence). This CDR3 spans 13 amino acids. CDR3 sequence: CSPTSGRSDEQFF. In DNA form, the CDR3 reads TGCAGCCCGACTAGCGGGAGGTCCGATGAGCAGTTCTTC.

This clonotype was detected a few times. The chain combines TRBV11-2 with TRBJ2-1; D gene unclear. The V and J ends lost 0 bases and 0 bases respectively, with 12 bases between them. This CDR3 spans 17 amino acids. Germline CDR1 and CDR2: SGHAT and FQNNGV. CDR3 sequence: CASSLDPPQSSYNEQFF. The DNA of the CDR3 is TGTGCCAGCAGCTTAGATCCGCCTCAGAGCTCCTACAATGAGCAGTTCTTC.

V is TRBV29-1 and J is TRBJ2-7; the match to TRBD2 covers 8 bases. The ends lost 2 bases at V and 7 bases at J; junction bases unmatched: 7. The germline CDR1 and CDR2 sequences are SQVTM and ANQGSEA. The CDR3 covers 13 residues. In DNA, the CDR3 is TGCAGCGTTGAAAGGGTAGCGGGATGGGAGCAGTACTTC. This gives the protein CSVERVAGWEQYF.

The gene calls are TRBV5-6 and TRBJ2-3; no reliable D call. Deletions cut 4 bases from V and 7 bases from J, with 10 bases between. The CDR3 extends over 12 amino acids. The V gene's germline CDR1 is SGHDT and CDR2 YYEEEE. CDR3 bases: TGTGCCAGCAGCCCGTCTAGGAATACGCAGTATTTT. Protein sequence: CASSPSRNTQYF.

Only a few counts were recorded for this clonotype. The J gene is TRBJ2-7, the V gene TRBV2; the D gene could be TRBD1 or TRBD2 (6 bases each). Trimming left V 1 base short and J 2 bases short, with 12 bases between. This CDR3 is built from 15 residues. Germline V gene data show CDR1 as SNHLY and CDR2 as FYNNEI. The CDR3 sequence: CASSEGWGATYEQYF. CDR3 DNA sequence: TGTGCCAGCAGTGAAGGGTGGGGGGCCACCTACGAGCAGTACTTC. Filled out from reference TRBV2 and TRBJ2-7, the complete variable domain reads EPEVTQTPSHQVTQMGQEVILRCVPISNHLYFYWYRQILGQKVEFLVSFYNNEISEKSEIFDDQFSVERPDGSNFTLKIRSTKLEDSAMYFCASSEGWGATYEQYFGPGTRLTVT.

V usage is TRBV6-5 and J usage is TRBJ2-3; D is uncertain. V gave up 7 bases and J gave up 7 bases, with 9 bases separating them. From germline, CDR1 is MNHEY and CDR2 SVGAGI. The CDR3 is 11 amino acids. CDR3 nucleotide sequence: TGTGCCAGCACCGGCGGAAATACGCAGTATTTT. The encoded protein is CASTGGNTQYF.

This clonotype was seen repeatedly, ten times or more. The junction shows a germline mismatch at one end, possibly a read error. The CDR3 loop reads CASSLEGGEQYF. DNA for the CDR3: TGTGCCAGCAGTTTAGAGGGAGGCGAGCAGTACTTC. The rearrangement links TRBV5-1 to TRBJ2-7; perhaps TRBD2 as D (6 bases). The CDR3 contains 12 residues. CDR1 and CDR2 from the germline V gene are SGHRS and YFSETQ.

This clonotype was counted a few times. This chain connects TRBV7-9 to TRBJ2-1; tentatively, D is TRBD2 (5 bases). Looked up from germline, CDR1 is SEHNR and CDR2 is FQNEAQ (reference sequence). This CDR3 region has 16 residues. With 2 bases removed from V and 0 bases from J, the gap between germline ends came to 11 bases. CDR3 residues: CASSLPTTRSYNEQFF. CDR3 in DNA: TGTGCCAGCAGCTTACCGACTACCCGCTCCTACAATGAGCAGTTCTTC.

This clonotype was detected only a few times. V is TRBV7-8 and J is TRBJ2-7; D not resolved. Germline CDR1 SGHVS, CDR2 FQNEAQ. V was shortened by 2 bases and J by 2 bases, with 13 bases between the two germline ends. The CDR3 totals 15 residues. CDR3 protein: CASSLIRIKTYEQYF. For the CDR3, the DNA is TGTGCCAGCAGCTTAATCCGGATCAAAACCTACGAGCAGTACTTC.

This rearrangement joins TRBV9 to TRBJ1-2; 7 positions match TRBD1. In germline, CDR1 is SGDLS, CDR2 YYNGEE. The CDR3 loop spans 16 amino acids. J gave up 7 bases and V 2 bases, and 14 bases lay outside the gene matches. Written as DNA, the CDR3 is TGTGCCAGCAGCGTCGGACAGGTCCTTCTCTCTGGTGGCTACACCTTC. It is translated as CASSVGQVLLSGGYTF.

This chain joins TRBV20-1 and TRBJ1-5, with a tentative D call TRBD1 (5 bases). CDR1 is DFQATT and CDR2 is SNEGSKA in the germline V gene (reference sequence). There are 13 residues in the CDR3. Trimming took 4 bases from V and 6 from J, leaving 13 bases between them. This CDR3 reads CSATVGDAQPQHF. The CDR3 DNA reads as TGCAGTGCTACGGTGGGGGATGCTCAGCCCCAGCATTTT.

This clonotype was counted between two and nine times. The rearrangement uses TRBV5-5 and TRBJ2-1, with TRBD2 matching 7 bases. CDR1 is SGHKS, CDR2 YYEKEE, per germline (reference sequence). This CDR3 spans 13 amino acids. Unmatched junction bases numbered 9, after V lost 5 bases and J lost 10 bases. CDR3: CASRPGGSREQFF. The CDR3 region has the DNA TGTGCCAGCAGACCTGGCGGGAGTAGAGAGCAGTTCTTC.

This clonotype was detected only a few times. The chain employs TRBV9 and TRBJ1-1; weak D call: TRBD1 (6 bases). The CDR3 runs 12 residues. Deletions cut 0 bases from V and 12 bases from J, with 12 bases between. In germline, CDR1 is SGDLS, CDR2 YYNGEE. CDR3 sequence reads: CASSVEQGRPFF. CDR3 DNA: TGTGCCAGCAGCGTAGAACAGGGTAGACCTTTCTTT.

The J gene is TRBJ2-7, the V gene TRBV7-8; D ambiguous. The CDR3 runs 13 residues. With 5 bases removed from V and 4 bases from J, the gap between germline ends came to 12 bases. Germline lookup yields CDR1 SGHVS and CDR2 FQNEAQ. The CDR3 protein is CASSEGLDYEQYF. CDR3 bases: TGTGCCAGCAGCGAAGGCCTAGATTACGAGCAGTACTTC.

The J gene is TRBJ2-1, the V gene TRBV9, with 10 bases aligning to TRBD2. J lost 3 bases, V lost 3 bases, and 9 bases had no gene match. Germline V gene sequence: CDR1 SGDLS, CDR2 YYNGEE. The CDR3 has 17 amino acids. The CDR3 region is CASSESTLAGDYNEQFF. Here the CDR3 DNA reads TGTGCCAGCAGCGAGAGTACCCTAGCGGGAGACTACAATGAGCAGTTCTTC.

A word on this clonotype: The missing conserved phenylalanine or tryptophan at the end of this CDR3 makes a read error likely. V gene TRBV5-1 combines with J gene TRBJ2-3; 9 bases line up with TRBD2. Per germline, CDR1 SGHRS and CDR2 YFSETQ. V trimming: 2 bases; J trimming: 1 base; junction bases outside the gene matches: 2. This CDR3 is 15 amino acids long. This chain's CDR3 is CASSLAGGGTDTQYL. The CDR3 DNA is TGCGCCAGCAGCTTAGCGGGAGGTGGCACAGATACGCAGTATCTT.

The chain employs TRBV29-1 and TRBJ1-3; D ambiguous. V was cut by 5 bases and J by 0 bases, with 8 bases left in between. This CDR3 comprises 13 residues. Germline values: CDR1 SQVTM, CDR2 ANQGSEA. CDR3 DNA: TGCAGCGTTCGGATCGGCTCTGGAAACACCATATATTTT. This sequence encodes CSVRIGSGNTIYF.

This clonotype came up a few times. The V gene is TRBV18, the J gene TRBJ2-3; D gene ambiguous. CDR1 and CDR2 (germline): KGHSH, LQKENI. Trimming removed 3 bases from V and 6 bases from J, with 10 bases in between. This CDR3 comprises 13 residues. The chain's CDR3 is CASSPEGFDTQYF. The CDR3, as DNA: TGTGCCAGCTCACCGGAAGGATTCGATACGCAGTATTTT.

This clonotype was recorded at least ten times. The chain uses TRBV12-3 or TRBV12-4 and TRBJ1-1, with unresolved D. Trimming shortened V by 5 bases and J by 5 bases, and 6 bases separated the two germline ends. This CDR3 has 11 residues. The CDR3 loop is CASSRGTEAFF. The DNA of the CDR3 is TGTGCCAGCAGTCGGGGAACTGAAGCTTTCTTT.

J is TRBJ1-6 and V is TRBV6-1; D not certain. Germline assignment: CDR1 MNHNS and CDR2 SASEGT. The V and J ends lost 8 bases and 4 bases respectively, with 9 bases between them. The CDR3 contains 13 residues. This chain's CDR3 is CASCALYNSPLHF. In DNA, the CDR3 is TGTGCCAGCTGCGCTTTATATAATTCACCCCTCCACTTT.

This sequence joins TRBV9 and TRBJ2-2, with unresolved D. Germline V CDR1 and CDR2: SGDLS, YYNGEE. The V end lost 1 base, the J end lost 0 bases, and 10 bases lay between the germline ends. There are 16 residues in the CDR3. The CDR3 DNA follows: TGTGCCAGCAGCGTAATGGCAAGACCGAACACCGGGGAGCTGTTTTTT. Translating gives CASSVMARPNTGELFF.

The CDR3 is CASSLTGGRGDTQYF. CDR3 DNA: TGTGCCAGCAGCTTAACCGGCGGGAGAGGTGATACGCAGTATTTT. The chain combines TRBV7-2 with TRBJ2-3; 7 bases map to TRBD2. Germline CDR1 reads SGHTA; CDR2 reads FQGNSA. Trimming at V came to 2 bases and at J to 6 bases, leaving 8 bases not matched to a gene. CDR3 length equals 15 residues.

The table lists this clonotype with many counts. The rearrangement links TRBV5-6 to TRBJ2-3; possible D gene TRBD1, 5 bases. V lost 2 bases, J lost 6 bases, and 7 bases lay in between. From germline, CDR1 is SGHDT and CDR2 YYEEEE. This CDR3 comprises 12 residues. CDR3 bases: TGTGCCAGCAGCTTAGGGGATGATACGCAGTATTTT. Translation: CASSLGDDTQYF.

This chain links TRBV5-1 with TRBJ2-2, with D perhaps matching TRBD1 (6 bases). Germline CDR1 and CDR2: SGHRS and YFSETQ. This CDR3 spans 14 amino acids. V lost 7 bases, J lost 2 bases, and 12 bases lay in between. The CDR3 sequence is CASDQGGNTGELFF. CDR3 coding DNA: TGCGCCAGCGACCAAGGGGGAAACACCGGGGAGCTGTTTTTT. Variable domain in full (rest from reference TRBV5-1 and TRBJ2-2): KAGVTQTPRYLIKTRGQQVTLSCSPISGHRSVSWYQQTPGQGLQFLFEYFSETQRNKGNFPGRFSGRQFSNSRSEMNVSTLELGDSALYLCASDQGGNTGELFFGEGSRLTVL.

The CDR3 sequence: CSVGPYTF. CDR3 in DNA: TGCAGCGTCGGTCCCTACACCTTC. V and J are TRBV29-1 and TRBJ1-2; D uncertain. The V gene's germline CDR1 is SQVTM and CDR2 ANQGSEA. V lost 6 bases and J lost 10, with 6 bases in between. The CDR3 has 8 amino acids.

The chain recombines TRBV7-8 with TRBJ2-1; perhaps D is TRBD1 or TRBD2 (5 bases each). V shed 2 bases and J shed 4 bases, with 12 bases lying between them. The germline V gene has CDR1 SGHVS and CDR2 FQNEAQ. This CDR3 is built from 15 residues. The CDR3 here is CASSLKGRSYNEQFF. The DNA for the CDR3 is TGTGCCAGCAGCTTAAAGGGACGATCTTACAATGAGCAGTTCTTC. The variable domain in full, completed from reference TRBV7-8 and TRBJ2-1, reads GAGVSQSPRYKVAKRGQDVALRCDPISGHVSLFWYQQALGQGPEFLTYFQNEAQLDKSGLPSDRFFAERPEGSVSTLKIQRTQQEDSAVYLCASSLKGRSYNEQFFGPGTRLTVL.

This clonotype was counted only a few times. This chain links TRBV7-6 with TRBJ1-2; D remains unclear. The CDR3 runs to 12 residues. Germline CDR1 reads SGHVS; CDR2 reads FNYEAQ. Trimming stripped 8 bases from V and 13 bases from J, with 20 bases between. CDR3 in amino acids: CASGGNPGSVTF. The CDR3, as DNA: TGTGCCAGCGGTGGGAATCCGGGTTCGGTCACCTTC.